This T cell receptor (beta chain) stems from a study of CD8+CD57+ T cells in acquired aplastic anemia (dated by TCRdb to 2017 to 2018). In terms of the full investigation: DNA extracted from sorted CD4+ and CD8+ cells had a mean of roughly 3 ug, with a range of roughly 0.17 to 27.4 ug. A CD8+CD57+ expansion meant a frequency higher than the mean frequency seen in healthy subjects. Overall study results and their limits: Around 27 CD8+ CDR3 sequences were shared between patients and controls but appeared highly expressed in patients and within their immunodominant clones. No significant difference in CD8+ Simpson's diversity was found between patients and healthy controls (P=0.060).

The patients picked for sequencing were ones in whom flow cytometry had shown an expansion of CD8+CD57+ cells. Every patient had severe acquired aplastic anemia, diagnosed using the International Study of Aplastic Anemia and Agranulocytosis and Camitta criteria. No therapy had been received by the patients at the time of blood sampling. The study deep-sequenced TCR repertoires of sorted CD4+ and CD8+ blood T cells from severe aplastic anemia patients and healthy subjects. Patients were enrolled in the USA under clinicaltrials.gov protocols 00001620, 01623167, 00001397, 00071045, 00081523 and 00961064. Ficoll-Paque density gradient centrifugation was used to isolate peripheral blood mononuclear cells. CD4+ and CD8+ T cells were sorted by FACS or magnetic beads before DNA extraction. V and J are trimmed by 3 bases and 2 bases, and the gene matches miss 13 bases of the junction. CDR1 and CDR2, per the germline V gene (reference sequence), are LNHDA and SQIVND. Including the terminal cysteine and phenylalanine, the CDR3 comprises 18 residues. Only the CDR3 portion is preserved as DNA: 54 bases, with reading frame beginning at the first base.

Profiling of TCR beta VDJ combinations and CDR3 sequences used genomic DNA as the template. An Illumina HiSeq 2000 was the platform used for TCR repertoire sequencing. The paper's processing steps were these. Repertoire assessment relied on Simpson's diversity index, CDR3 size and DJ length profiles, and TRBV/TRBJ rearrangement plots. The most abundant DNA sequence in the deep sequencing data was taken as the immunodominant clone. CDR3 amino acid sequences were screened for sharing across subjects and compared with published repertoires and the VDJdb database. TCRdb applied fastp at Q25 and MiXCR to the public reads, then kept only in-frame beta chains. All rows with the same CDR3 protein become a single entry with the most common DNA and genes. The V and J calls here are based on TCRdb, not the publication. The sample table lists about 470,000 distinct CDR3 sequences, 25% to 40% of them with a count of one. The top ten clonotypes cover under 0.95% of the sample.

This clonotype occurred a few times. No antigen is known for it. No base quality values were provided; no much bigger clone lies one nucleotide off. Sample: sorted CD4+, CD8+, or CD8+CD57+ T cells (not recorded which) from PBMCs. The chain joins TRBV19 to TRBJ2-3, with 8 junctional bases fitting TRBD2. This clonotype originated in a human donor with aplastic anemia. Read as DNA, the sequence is TGTGCCAGTAGTATTGCCCGGGACGGGGGGGCCGTCACAGATACGCAGTATTTT. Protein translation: CASSIARDGGAVTDTQYF. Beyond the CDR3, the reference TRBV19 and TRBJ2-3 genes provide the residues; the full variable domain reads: DGGITQSPKYLFRKEGQNVTLSCEQNLNHDAMYWYRQDPGQGLRLIYYSQIVNDFQKGDIAEGYSVSREKKESFPLTVTSAQKNPTAFYLCASSIARDGGAVTDTQYFGPGTRLTVL.